This paragraph covers one TCR beta chain sequence. What it binds is unknown. The source of the sample is a study of cytomegalovirus exposure and HLA in healthy donors. Study results and limitations: Some public TCRs appeared in many individuals, while most sequences were rare. With DRB1 most and HLA-C fewest, TCR association rates differed between HLA loci in a later analysis. Most CMV-associated TCR beta chains were later found to appear HLA-restricted. Earlier analysis looked at TCR beta V segments, and most were productive about 87% or about 30% of the time.

Primers included in the PCR were 60 Vbeta and 13 Jbeta primers. The assay was immunoSEQ multiplex PCR, and TCRdb's table has in-frame clones only and misses some. Counted here are 88,000 or so clones, 62% occurring once; the ten biggest clones make up 4.4%. The TCR was taken from a male donor in good health and CMV-seropositive. Material: PBMCs.

Here the CDR3 reads CASSFQGYSYEQYF. The DNA of the CDR3 is TGTGCCAGCAGTTTTCAGGGATACTCCTACGAGCAGTACTTC. V is TRBV28 and J is TRBJ2-7, with D possibly TRBD1 on 5 matching bases. The germline CDR1 and CDR2 sequences are MDHEN and SYDVKM. This CDR3 contains 14 residues. Trimming left V 3 bases short and J 0 bases short, with 9 bases between. Based on the CDR3 plus reference TRBV28 and TRBJ2-7, the full variable domain is DVKVTQSSRYLVKRTGEKVFLECVQDMDHENMFWYRQDPGLGLRLIYFSYDVKMKEKGDIPEGYSVSREKKERFSLILESASTNQTSMYLCASSFQGYSYEQYFGPGTRLTVT.